This T cell receptor (beta chain) was profiled in a study of blood T cell repertoires in COVID-19. At the level of the study: Donors in the United States, Italy and Spain gave samples during acute or convalescent COVID-19. PBMCs, B-cell-depleted T cells, or T cells provided the cDNA or gDNA that made up the material.

As handled by the study authors: Amplification of reference gene primers provided the estimated nucleated cell counts. Profiling relied on immunoSEQ multiplex PCR, and the TCRdb table lists in-frame clones only, not all of them. V, J and clone size reflect that table, while D and trimming were determined from the DNA. The repertoire consists of more than 95,000 clones, with less than 90% occurring once and the leading ten covering 6.6%. This clone was observed a handful of times. The CDR3 consists of 13 residues. Germline V CDR1 and CDR2: MGHDK, SYGVNS. Unmatched junction bases numbered 1, after V lost 6 bases and J lost 1 base.

The sequence was obtained from an elderly man with active or convalescent COVID-19. Sequencing was done on a sample of peripheral blood. The chain has TRBV25-1 and TRBJ1-1, with 8 bases fitting TRBD1. This CDR3 reads CASRDRANTEAFF. CDR3 coding DNA: TGTGCCAGCAGGGACAGGGCGAACACTGAAGCTTTCTTT.